This TCR beta chain was identified in a study of Graves' ophthalmopathy and Graves' hyperthyroidism. This clonotype was counted ten times or more. Its antigen is still unknown. Broader study findings: Sensitivity of approximately 88% and specificity of about 77% were achieved when a 13-signature model separated ophthalmopathy from stable hyperthyroidism.

RNA transcripts provided the template for amplifying TCR beta CDR3 regions. The first round was an RT-PCR with HTBI primers, and the second round was a multiplex PCR. TCRdb itself ran the multiplex PCR reads through MiXCR, one entry per CDR3 protein. The data hold hundreds of thousands of distinct CDR3 sequences, with roughly 41% observed a single time. Ophthalmopathy donors showed moderate-to-severe activity, CAS ≥3, NOSPECS ≥4 and a duration under 3 months. A 10 ml volume of fresh peripheral blood provided the PBMCs. Germline CDR1 reads LNHNV; CDR2 reads YYDKDF (reference sequence). Trimming cost V 1 base and J 3 bases, with 7 bases left between them. The CDR3 loop spans 13 amino acids.

Sequences were obtained from peripheral blood. This TCR came from an adult man with Graves' ophthalmopathy. V is TRBV15 and J is TRBJ2-7; no clear D gene. The CDR3 coding sequence is TGTGCCACCAGCAGAGGCCAGAACTACGAGCAGTACTTC. Protein sequence: CATSRGQNYEQYF.